This T cell receptor beta chain appears in the sequencing data of a study of T cell responses to AZD1222 COVID-19 vaccine. Turning to the study itself: Second doses that came at about 4 or about 12 weeks were put together.

The method was immunoSEQ multiplex PCR; TCRdb's version includes in-frame clones alone and lacks a portion of them. The data show roughly 140,000 clones, with 75% to 95% seen just once and roughly 3.2% held by the top ten. Study observations and caveats: Donors were largely white British and mainly female; clonal diversity was possibly underestimated. Sampled repertoires all dated from after the peak T cell response.

Regarding this clone: Its antigen is not identified.

The TCR was taken from an adult in good health. This specimen consisted of peripheral blood, obtained on day 0 of AZD1222 vaccination.

The CDR3 DNA sequence: TGCGCCAGCAGCCAATCGATACACAGGGAAATAGTCTCCTACGAGCAGTACTTC. Protein product: CASSQSIHREIVSYEQYF. This chain uses TRBV4-1 with TRBJ2-7, with D possibly matching TRBD1 (6 bases). With 2 bases removed from V and 0 bases from J, the gap between germline ends came to 20 bases. The CDR3 extends over 18 amino acids. The V gene's germline CDR1 is MGHRA and CDR2 YSYEKL.